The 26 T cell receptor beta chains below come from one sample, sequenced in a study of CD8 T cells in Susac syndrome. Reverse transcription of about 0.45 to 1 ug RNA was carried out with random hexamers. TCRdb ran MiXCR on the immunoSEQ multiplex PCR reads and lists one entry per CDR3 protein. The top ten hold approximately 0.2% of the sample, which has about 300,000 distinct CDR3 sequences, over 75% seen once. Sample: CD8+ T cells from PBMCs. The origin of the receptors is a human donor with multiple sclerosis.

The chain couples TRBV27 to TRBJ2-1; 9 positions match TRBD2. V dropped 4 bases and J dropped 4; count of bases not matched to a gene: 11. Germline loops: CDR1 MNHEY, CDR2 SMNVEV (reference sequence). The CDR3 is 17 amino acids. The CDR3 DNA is TGTGCCAGCAGTTCCCACTTAGCGGGAGTGGGATACAATGAGCAGTTCTTC. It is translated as CASSSHLAGVGYNEQFF.

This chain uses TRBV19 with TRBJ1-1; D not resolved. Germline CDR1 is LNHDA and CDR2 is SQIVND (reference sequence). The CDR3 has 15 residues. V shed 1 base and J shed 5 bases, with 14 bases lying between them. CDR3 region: CASSIVGVEGTEAFF. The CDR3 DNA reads TGTGCCAGTAGTATAGTTGGGGTGGAGGGAACTGAAGCTTTCTTT.

The CDR3 nucleotides are TGTGCCAGCAGCCAAGACGAGACTAGCGCCACAGATACGCAGTATTTT. It encodes CASSQDETSATDTQYF. This chain connects TRBV14 to TRBJ2-3; 8 bases map to TRBD2. The V gene end was trimmed by 0 bases and the J gene end by 2 bases; junction bases not matched to a gene: 4. The germline CDR1 and CDR2 sequences are SGHDN and FVKESK. The CDR3 is made up of 16 amino acids.

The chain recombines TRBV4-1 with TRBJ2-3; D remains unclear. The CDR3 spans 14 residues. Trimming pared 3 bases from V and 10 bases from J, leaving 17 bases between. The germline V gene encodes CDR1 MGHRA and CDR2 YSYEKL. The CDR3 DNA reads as TGCGCCAGCAGCCAGTACCGGGCGTCCAATTCGCAGTATTTT. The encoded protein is CASSQYRASNSQYF.

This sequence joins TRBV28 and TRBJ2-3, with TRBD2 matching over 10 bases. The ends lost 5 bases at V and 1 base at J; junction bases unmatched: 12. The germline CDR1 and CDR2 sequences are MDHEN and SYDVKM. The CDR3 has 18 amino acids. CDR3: CASSPQREGRWGTDTQYF. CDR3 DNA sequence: TGTGCCAGCAGTCCCCAGCGGGAGGGCCGATGGGGCACAGATACGCAGTATTTT. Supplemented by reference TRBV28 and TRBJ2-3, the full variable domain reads DVKVTQSSRYLVKRTGEKVFLECVQDMDHENMFWYRQDPGLGLRLIYFSYDVKMKEKGDIPEGYSVSREKKERFSLILESASTNQTSMYLCASSPQREGRWGTDTQYFGPGTRLTVL.

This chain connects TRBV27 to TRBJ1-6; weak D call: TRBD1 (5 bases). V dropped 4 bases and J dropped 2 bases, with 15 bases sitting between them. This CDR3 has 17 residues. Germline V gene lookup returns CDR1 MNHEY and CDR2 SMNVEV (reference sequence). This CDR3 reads CASSSTDGIPYNSPLHF. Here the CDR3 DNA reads TGTGCCAGCAGTTCGACAGACGGCATCCCCTATAATTCACCCCTCCACTTT.

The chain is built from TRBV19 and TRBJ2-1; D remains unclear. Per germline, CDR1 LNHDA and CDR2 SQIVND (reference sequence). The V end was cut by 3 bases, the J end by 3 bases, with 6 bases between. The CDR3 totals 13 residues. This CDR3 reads CASSIDFYNEQFF. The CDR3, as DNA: TGTGCCAGTAGTATTGACTTCTACAATGAGCAGTTCTTC.

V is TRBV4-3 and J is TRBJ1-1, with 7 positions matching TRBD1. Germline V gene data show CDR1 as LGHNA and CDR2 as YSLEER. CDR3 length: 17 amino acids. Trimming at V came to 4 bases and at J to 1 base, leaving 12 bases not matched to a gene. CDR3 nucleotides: TGCGCCAGCAGCCGCCTAACGACAGGGTATTCGAACACTGAAGCTTTCTTT. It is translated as CASSRLTTGYSNTEAFF.

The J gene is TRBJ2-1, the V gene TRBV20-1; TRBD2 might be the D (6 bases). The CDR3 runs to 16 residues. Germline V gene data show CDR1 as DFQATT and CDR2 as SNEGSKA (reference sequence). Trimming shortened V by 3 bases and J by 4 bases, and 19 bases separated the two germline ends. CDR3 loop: CSARVRDPLGYNEQFF. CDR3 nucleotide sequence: TGCAGTGCTAGGGTGCGGGACCCGCTGGGTTACAATGAGCAGTTCTTC.

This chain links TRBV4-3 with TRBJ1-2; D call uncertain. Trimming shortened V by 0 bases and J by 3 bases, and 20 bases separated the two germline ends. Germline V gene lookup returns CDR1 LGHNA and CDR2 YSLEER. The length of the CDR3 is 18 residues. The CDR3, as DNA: TGCGCCAGCAGCCAAGAACTAAATTTCCCGGGAAGAGACTATGGCTACACCTTC. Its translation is CASSQELNFPGRDYGYTF.

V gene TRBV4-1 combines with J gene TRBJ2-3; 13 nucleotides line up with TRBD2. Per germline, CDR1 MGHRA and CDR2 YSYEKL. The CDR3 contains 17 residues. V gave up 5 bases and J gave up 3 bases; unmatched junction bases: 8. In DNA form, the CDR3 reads TGCGCCAGCAGCGAGACTAGCGGGAGGACACCAACAGATACGCAGTATTTT. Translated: CASSETSGRTPTDTQYF.

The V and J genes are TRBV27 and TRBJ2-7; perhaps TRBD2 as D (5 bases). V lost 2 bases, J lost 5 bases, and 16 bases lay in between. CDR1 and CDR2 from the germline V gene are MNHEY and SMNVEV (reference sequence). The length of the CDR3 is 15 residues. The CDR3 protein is CASSLGVMGANEQYF. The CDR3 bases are TGTGCCAGCAGTTTAGGAGTGATGGGAGCGAACGAGCAGTACTTC.

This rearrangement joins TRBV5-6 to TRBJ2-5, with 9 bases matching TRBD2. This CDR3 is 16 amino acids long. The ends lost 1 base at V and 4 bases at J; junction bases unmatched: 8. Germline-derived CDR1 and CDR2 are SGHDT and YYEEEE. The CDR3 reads CASSLRLAGVGETQYF. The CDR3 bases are TGTGCCAGCAGCTTGCGTTTAGCGGGAGTTGGAGAGACCCAGTACTTC.

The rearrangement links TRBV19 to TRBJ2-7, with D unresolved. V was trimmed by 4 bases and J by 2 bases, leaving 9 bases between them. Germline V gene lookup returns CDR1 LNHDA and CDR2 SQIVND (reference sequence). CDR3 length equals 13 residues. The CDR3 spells CASSTGPPYEQYF. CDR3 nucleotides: TGTGCCAGTAGTACCGGGCCTCCCTACGAGCAGTACTTC.

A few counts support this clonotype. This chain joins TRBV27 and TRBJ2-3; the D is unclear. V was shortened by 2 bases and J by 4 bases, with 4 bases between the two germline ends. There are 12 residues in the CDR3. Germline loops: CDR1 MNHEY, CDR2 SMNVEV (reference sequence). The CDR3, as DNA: TGTGCCAGCAGTTTAGGGTCAGATACGCAGTATTTT. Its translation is CASSLGSDTQYF.

DNA for the CDR3: TGTGCCAGCAGCCAAGTTACTGCACCTCACTACAATGAGCAGTTCTTC. Translation gives CASSQVTAPHYNEQFF. The chain employs TRBV3-1 and TRBJ2-1; D not resolved. CDR1 LGHDT and CDR2 YNNKEL come from the germline V gene (reference sequence). The CDR3 is 16 residues long. V lost 1 base, J lost 3 bases, and 13 bases lay in between.

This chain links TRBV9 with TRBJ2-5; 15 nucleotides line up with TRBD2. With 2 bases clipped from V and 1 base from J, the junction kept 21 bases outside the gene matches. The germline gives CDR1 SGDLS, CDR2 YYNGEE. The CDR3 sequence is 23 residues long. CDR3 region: CASSVWDGTSGRSIRRPQETQYF. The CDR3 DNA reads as TGTGCCAGCAGCGTCTGGGATGGGACTAGCGGGAGGTCCATCCGACGGCCCCAAGAGACCCAGTACTTC.

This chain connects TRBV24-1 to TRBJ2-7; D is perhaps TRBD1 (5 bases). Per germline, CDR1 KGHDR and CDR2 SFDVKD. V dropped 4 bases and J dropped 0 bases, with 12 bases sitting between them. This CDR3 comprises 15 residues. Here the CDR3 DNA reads TGTGCCACCAGTGACCAGACAGAGAGCTCCTACGAGCAGTACTTC. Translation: CATSDQTESSYEQYF.

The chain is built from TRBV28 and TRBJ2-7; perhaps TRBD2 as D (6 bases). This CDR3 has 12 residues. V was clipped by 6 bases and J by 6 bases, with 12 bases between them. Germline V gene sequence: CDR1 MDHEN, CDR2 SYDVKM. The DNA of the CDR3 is TGTGCCAGCAGCCCGGGGGTCGGCGAGCAGTACTTC. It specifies CASSPGVGEQYF.

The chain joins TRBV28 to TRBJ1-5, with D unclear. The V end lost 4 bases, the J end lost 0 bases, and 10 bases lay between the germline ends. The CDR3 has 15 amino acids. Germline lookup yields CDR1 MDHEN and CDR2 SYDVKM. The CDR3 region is CASSSTGNSNQPQHF. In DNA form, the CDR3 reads TGTGCCAGCAGTTCGACGGGGAATAGCAATCAGCCCCAGCATTTT.

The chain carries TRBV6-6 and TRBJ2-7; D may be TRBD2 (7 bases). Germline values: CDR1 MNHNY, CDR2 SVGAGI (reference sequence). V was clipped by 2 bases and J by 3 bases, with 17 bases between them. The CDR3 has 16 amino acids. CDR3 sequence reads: CASSYGGASPHYEQYF. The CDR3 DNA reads TGTGCCAGCAGTTACGGGGGGGCAAGCCCACACTACGAGCAGTACTTC.

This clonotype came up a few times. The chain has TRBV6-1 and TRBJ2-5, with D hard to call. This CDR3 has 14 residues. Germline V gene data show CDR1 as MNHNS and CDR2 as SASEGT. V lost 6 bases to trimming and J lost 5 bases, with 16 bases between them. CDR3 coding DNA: TGTGCCAGCAGAAGCACAAGCGCGGAGGAGACCCAGTACTTC. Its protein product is CASRSTSAEETQYF.

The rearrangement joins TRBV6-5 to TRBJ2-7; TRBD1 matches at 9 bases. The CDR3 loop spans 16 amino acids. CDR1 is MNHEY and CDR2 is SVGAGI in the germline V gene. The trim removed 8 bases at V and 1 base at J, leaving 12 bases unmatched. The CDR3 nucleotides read TGTGCCAGCGGTACTCATGCGACAGGGGGTTCCTACGAGCAGTACTTC. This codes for CASGTHATGGSYEQYF.

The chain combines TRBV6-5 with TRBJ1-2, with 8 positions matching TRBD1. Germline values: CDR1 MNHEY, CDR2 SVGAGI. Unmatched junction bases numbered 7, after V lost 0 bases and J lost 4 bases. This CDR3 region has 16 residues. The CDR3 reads CASSYSIGQGRYGYTF. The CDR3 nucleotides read TGTGCCAGCAGTTACTCAATAGGACAGGGTCGCTATGGCTACACCTTC.

DNA for the CDR3: TGTGCCAGCAGCTTCTGGGACAGGTCGAACACCGGGGAGCTGTTTTTT. It specifies CASSFWDRSNTGELFF. This rearrangement joins TRBV7-9 to TRBJ2-2, with TRBD1 matching 8 bases. This CDR3 has 16 amino acids. Germline V gene sequence: CDR1 SEHNR, CDR2 FQNEAQ (reference sequence). J gave up 0 bases and V 3 bases, and 3 bases lay outside the gene matches.

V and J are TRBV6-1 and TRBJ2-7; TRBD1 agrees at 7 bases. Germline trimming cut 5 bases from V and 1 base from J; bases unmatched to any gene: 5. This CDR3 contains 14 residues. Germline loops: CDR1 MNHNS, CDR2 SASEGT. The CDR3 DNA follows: TGTGCCAGCAGTTTCACAGGGGAATCCTACGAGCAGTACTTC. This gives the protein CASSFTGESYEQYF.